The TCR beta chain described here comes from a study of memory CD8 T cells in hepatitis C reinfection (dated by TCRdb to the late 2010s). A note on the overall study: Among the donors, three cleared two back-to-back HCV infections on their own, whereas two got rid of a primary infection but ended up chronically infected after reinfection. The TCR beta repertoire of virus-specific CD8 T cells was tracked longitudinally in a few donors across an HCV reinfection episode. About five reinfection cases with stored pre-reinfection samples were identified between the late 2000s and the early 2010s. Late or post reinfection samples were collected 12 to 24 weeks after reinfection was detected. HCV reinfection was defined as a positive HCV RNA test following two negative tests taken at least 60 days apart. In the reinfection study, participants who had previously resolved an HCV infection were followed up every 3 months.

Worth noting for this clone: Its antigen remains unidentified. No base-level quality is on record; no much larger clone is a single base apart.

The label giving this sample's time point can be read as: late/post reinfection, 12 to 24 weeks after detection. Sorted cells were sequenced directly ex vivo, without in vitro expansion prior to TCR sequencing. The donors were people who inject drugs and were enrolled in Canada's Montreal Acute Hepatitis C Cohort Study (HEPCO). As controls, total naive CD8 T cells were sorted as viable CD3+ CD8+ CD45RO- cells from a couple of donors at all three reinfection time points. Before sorting, cryopreserved peripheral blood mononuclear cells were thawed, and CD8 T cells were purified from the thawed cells. CD8 T cells were enriched by negative selection with the MACS CD8+ T cell Isolation Kit. Cells were sorted on a BD FACSAria II sorter using FACSDiva software, and FlowJo was used for data analysis. Library preparation employed the immunoSEQ multiplex PCR assay. Genomic DNA was extracted from the sorted cells, and the TCR beta V, D and J regions were sequenced using the automated high-throughput method of Adaptive Biotechnologies. A two-step, bias-controlled multiplex PCR was used to amplify the CDR3 regions. Amplified TCR beta libraries were sequenced on an Illumina instrument. For the original study's pipeline: Demultiplexed reads were processed to reduce amplification and sequencing bias, and CDR3 sequences were assigned to gene families using the IMGT database. ImmunoSEQ software version 2.0 was used to analyze the repertoire data. Out-of-frame sequences and sequences with stop codons in the CDR3 were removed from clonotype lists. Clonotypes with a frequency below 0.01% were excluded because such clonotypes corresponded to less than one cell. Richness was computed as observed richness divided by input cell number, and evenness as Shannon entropy divided by log observed richness. Repertoire diversity and the similarity between time points were measured using Simpson diversity and Morisita-Horn overlap indices. Each clonotype was placed into one of four groups: dominant (>1%), sub-dominant (0.5-0.99%), low abundance (0.1-0.49%) or lowest abundance (<0.1%). A germline index was derived by subtracting total nucleotide additions from total CDR3 length and dividing the result by total CDR3 length. TCRdb carries this immuneACCESS record with in-frame sequences only. Its versions omit some clonotypes, under half of them owing to an unresolved V gene in the studies checked, with the rest unexplained. That table is the source of V, J and clone size, and D and trimming were worked out from the DNA. The sample profile shows just over 45,000 clones; nearly 90% of them were found once. 0.72% of the sample comes from the top ten.

Results and caveats for the whole study, not just this receptor: With only 4 to 6 donors, the study could not reach definitive conclusions about public clonotypes linked to secondary clearance.

The CDR3 contains 15 residues, cysteine and phenylalanine counted. Just CDR3 DNA is preserved here, 45 bases in frame from base 1. For CDR1 and CDR2, the germline V gene (reference sequence) lists MNHEY and SMNVEV. Trimming accounts for 3 bases at V and 6 bases at J, while the number of junction bases matched to no gene is 4. The receptor chain draws on TRBV27 and TRBJ2-1, with 11 junctional bases fitting TRBD2. The sequenced material came from naive CD8+ T cells sorted from blood. The sample's cell subset or site, from its label and the paper: total naive CD8+CD45RO- T cells. This receptor was obtained from a man in his late teens or twenties with hepatitis C virus infection. CDR3 loop: CASSFELAGGNEQFF. The bases read TGTGCCAGCAGTTTCGAGCTAGCGGGAGGCAATGAGCAGTTCTTC.